Each of the 13 T cell receptor beta chains below was sequenced from the same sample in a study of monozygotic twins with inflammatory bowel disease. Following a re-call of the 5' RACE reads, TCRdb has one entry per CDR3 protein and lacks DNA. The listing records around 370,000 distinct CDR3 sequences. Specimen: blood. Receptors originate from a human donor with ulcerative colitis or Crohn's disease, or a healthy co-twin of an affected twin (not recorded which).

The chain joins TRBV11-1 to TRBJ2-6; lacking DNA, the TRBD1 call made by TCRdb goes unchecked. Looked up from germline, CDR1 is SGHAT and CDR2 is FQDESV (reference sequence). The CDR3 consists of 19 residues. CDR3 sequence: CASSFPGTATSSGANVLTF.

The gene calls are TRBV7-3 and TRBJ2-3; the D call of TRBD1 rests on TCRdb alone, since no DNA is present to check it. Germline CDR1 and CDR2: SGHTA and FQGTGA. This CDR3 contains 14 residues. CDR3 residues: CASSPTGPGDTQYF.

The chain combines TRBV7-3 with TRBJ1-1; the TRBD1 assignment by TCRdb is unverifiable without DNA. The length of the CDR3 is 15 residues. CDR1 and CDR2 from the germline V gene are SGHTA and FQGTGA. Here the CDR3 reads CASSLNSGTDTEAFF.

This chain links TRBV19 with TRBJ1-1; TCRdb picks TRBD1, but there is no DNA to check that call. Germline V gives CDR1 LNHDA, CDR2 SQIVND (reference sequence). CDR3 length: 15 amino acids. The CDR3 loop reads CASTMPRALNTEAFF.

The rearrangement uses TRBV7-8 and TRBJ1-2; TCRdb's D gene call, TRBD1, goes unchecked for lack of DNA. This CDR3 has 14 residues. Per the germline V gene, CDR1 is SGHVS and CDR2 is FQNEAQ. The CDR3 sequence is CASSPRTKNYGYTF.

This chain uses TRBV7-7 with TRBJ2-5. Germline CDR1 is SSHAT and CDR2 is FNYEAQ (reference sequence). The CDR3 has 15 amino acids. CDR3 sequence reads: CASSLGRPDQETQYF.

The chain uses TRBV7-9 and TRBJ1-4. This CDR3 has 15 residues. From germline, CDR1 is SEHNR and CDR2 FQNEAQ (reference sequence). CDR3 protein: CASSLFPTRYEKLFF. Together with reference TRBV7-9 and TRBJ1-4, the CDR3 gives the full variable domain: DTGVSQNPRHKITKRGQNVTFRCDPISEHNRLYWYRQTLGQGPEFLTYFQNEAQLEKSRLLSDRFSAERPKGSFSTLEIQRTEQGDSAMYLCASSLFPTRYEKLFFGSGTQLSVL.

V usage is TRBV7-3 and J usage is TRBJ2-2; TCRdb returns TRBD2, unconfirmable since there is no DNA. From germline, CDR1 is SGHTA and CDR2 FQGTGA. The CDR3 length is 17 residues. CDR3 loop: CASKELAGGPVTGELFF. Looking up the rest from reference TRBV7-3 and TRBJ2-2 gives the full variable domain: GAGVSQTPSNKVTEKGKYVELRCDPISGHTALYWYRQSLGQGPEFLIYFQGTGAADDSGLPNDRFFAVRPEGSVSTLKIQRTERGDSAVYLCASKELAGGPVTGELFFGEGSRLTVL.

J is TRBJ1-3 and V is TRBV12-3 or TRBV12-4; the D call from TCRdb, TRBD1, cannot be confirmed without DNA. The CDR3 is made up of 13 amino acids. CDR3 loop: CASSPGYRHTIYF.

The chain uses TRBV7-7 and TRBJ2-2; the TCRdb D gene call, TRBD2, has no DNA to confirm it. The CDR3 has 15 residues. Germline loops: CDR1 SSHAT, CDR2 FNYEAQ (reference sequence). CDR3 residues: CASSFSPSVPGELFF.

This chain joins TRBV12-5 and TRBJ2-3; TCRdb calls TRBD2, which cannot be checked without DNA. This CDR3 contains 15 residues. CDR1 LGHNT and CDR2 FRNRAP come from the germline V gene. Here the CDR3 reads CASGLTSGGPGTQYF.

The rearrangement links TRBV6-1 to TRBJ2-7; TCRdb designates TRBD1, a call that cannot be tested without DNA. The V gene's germline CDR1 is MNHNS and CDR2 SASEGT. This CDR3 is 14 amino acids long. The CDR3 sequence is CASRRDREADEQYF.

This chain connects TRBV28 to TRBJ1-5; the D gene TCRdb calls, TRBD1, cannot be checked with no DNA. The germline gives CDR1 MDHEN, CDR2 SYDVKM. The CDR3 is made up of 14 amino acids. The CDR3 sequence is CASFKPGPDQPQHF.